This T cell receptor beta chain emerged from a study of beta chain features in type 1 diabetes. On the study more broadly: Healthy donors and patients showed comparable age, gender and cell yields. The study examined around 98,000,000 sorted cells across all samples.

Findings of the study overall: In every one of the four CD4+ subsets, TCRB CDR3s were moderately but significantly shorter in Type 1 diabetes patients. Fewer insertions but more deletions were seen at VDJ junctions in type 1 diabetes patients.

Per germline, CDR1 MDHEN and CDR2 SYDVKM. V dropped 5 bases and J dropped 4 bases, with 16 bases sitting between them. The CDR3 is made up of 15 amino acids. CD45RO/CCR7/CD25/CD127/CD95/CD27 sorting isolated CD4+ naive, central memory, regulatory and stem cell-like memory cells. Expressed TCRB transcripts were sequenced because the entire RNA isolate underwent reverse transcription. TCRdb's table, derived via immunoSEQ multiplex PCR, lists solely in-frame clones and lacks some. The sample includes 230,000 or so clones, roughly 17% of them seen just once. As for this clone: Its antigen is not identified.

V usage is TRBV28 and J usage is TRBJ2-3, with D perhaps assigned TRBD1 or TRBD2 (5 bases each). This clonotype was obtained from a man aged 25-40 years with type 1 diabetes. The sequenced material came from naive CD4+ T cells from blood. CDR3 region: CASSHGGGTADTQYF. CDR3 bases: TGTGCCAGCAGTCATGGCGGTGGGACCGCAGATACGCAGTATTTT. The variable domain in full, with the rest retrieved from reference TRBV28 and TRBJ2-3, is DVKVTQSSRYLVKRTGEKVFLECVQDMDHENMFWYRQDPGLGLRLIYFSYDVKMKEKGDIPEGYSVSREKKERFSLILESASTNQTSMYLCASSHGGGTADTQYFGPGTRLTVL.